The 30 T cell receptor beta chains below come from one sample, sequenced in a study of cytomegalovirus exposure and HLA in healthy donors (TCRdb year 2017). Library creation used the immunoSEQ multiplex PCR assay. A mixture of 60 forward primers for TCR Vbeta segments and 13 reverse primers for TCR Jbeta segments was used in the multiplex PCR. Held by TCRdb, this immuneACCESS table contains in-frame sequences only and omits some clones. Under half of the omission traces to an unresolved V gene where checked; the cause of the rest is unknown. The sample table holds more than 150,000 clones, of which roughly 80% were seen once. Of the sample, 3.5% to 4% falls within the top ten clones. Sample: PBMCs. The receptors stem from a man aged 45 to 65 in good health and CMV-seronegative.

This clone has just a few counts. The genes are TRBV6-5 and TRBJ1-5; tentatively, D is TRBD1 (6 bases). The CDR3 has 15 residues. Deletions cut 5 bases from V and 3 bases from J, with 14 bases between. The germline V gene has CDR1 MNHEY and CDR2 SVGAGI. CDR3 loop: CASSTRTAPNQPQHF. In DNA, the CDR3 is TGTGCCAGCAGTACTCGGACAGCGCCCAATCAGCCCCAGCATTTT.

The genes are TRBV7-2 and TRBJ1-1; TRBD1 might be the D (5 bases). Germline V gene lookup returns CDR1 SGHTA and CDR2 FQGNSA. This CDR3 comprises 15 residues. V lost 2 bases to trimming and J lost 0 bases, with 10 bases between them. The chain's CDR3 is CASSLRRGLNTEAFF. The CDR3 region has the DNA TGTGCCAGCAGCTTAAGAAGGGGTCTGAACACTGAAGCTTTCTTT.

The rearrangement uses TRBV29-1 and TRBJ1-1; no firm D call. The germline CDR1 and CDR2 sequences are SQVTM and ANQGSEA. Deletions cut 1 base from V and 6 bases from J, with 18 bases between. The CDR3 is 15 residues long. The CDR3 bases are TGCAGCGTTGAAGTTCGACGGGGAGGTCTTTCTGAAGCTTTCTTT. It encodes CSVEVRRGGLSEAFF.

This clone appeared once. The V call is TRBV4-3, the J call TRBJ2-5, with D possibly being TRBD2 (6 bases). The germline CDR1 and CDR2 sequences are LGHNA and YSLEER. The CDR3 contains 15 residues. Trimming shortened V by 0 bases and J by 2 bases, and 10 bases separated the two germline ends. The CDR3 DNA is TGCGCCAGCAGCCAAGATGGTGGGGGGCAAGAGACCCAGTACTTC. Amino acid sequence: CASSQDGGGQETQYF.

The table lists this clone with a few counts. This CDR3 is missing its conserved last phenylalanine or tryptophan, likely due to a read error. The limits of the CDR3 on the DNA are not certain, so only TCRdb's listed CDR3 is given. The rearrangement uses TRBV1 and TRBJ1-6; the D call of TRBD1 is as the table states it, not checked on the DNA. TRBV1 is marked as a pseudogene. Including both end residues, the CDR3 is 11 amino acids long. This CDR3 is CTSSRDPDSTV.

In nucleotides, the CDR3 is TGTGCCAGCAGCTTAGGCTCTGGTTGGCAGGGGAGGGTCGAGCAGTACTTC. This sequence encodes CASSLGSGWQGRVEQYF. This chain joins TRBV7-9 and TRBJ2-7; a weak D match, TRBD2 (7 bases). V was shortened by 1 base and J by 6 bases, with 22 bases between the two germline ends. The CDR3 has 17 amino acids. Germline V lookup: CDR1 SEHNR, CDR2 FQNEAQ (reference sequence).

This chain links TRBV11-3 with TRBJ1-3; perhaps TRBD1 as D (6 bases). Germline CDR1 is SGHNT and CDR2 is YENEEA. This CDR3 has 16 amino acids. Trimming took off 3 bases at V and 0 bases at J, with 12 bases between the two ends. The CDR3 here is CASSLRGEGSGNTIYF. The CDR3 DNA is TGTGCCAGCAGCTTGAGGGGGGAGGGCTCTGGAAACACCATATATTTT.

Here the CDR3 DNA reads TGCGCCAGCAGCTTACTCCCGACAGGGACCCAAGAGACCCAGTACTTC. It specifies CASSLLPTGTQETQYF. This sequence joins TRBV5-1 and TRBJ2-5; 7 positions agree with TRBD1. The CDR3 is 16 amino acids. Trimming cost V 2 bases and J 1 base; bases outside gene matches: 8. Germline CDR1 reads SGHRS; CDR2 reads YFSETQ.

The V call is TRBV27, the J call TRBJ2-2, with TRBD2 matching 8 bases. The CDR3 loop spans 15 amino acids. Trimming removed 4 bases from V and 4 bases from J; junction bases left unmatched: 5. The germline V gene has CDR1 MNHEY and CDR2 SMNVEV (reference sequence). This CDR3 is CASSSAGGATGELFF. Here the CDR3 DNA reads TGTGCCAGCAGTTCGGCGGGGGGTGCCACCGGGGAGCTGTTTTTT.

This rearrangement joins TRBV25-1 to TRBJ1-2; 9 nucleotides line up with TRBD1. This CDR3 comprises 16 residues. Trimming at V came to 8 bases and at J to 2 bases, leaving 12 bases not matched to a gene. Germline loops: CDR1 MGHDK, CDR2 SYGVNS. The DNA of the CDR3 is TGTGCCAGCGGCGGGACAGGGTCGCGGGGGAACTATGGCTACACCTTC. Amino acid sequence: CASGGTGSRGNYGYTF.

The genes are TRBV5-1 and TRBJ2-7, with 8 bases that match TRBD1. The germline gives CDR1 SGHRS, CDR2 YFSETQ. The CDR3 covers 15 residues. V dropped 6 bases and J dropped 0; count of bases not matched to a gene: 8. The DNA for the CDR3 is TGCGCCAGCAAGGTGGGGACAGGCTACTCCTACGAGCAGTACTTC. This codes for CASKVGTGYSYEQYF. Combining the CDR3 with reference TRBV5-1 and TRBJ2-7 gives the whole variable domain KAGVTQTPRYLIKTRGQQVTLSCSPISGHRSVSWYQQTPGQGLQFLFEYFSETQRNKGNFPGRFSGRQFSNSRSEMNVSTLELGDSALYLCASKVGTGYSYEQYFGPGTRLTVT.

DNA of the CDR3: TGTGCCAGCAGCGCGTCGGGACTATCCACCCCACATGAGCAGTTCTTC. Translation gives CASSASGLSTPHEQFF. This chain connects TRBV9 to TRBJ2-1; 7 positions agree with TRBD2. Trimming took 3 bases from V and 8 from J; bases not matched to a gene: 14. CDR3 length: 16 amino acids. Germline V gene data show CDR1 as SGDLS and CDR2 as YYNGEE.

This chain connects TRBV6-4 to TRBJ2-7; 8 bases map to TRBD2. Germline V CDR1 and CDR2: MRHNA, SNTAGT. V dropped 5 bases and J dropped 3; count of bases not matched to a gene: 6. CDR3 length: 14 residues. The DNA of the CDR3 is TGTGCCAGCAGTTTTCGGGGGGGTAACTACGAGCAGTACTTC. Protein sequence: CASSFRGGNYEQYF.

This clone was picked up one time. The chain couples TRBV5-6 to TRBJ1-6; TRBD1 agrees at 7 bases. Germline V gene data show CDR1 as SGHDT and CDR2 as YYEEEE. The V and J ends lost 4 bases and 5 bases, in that order; junction bases with no gene match: 3. The CDR3 sequence is 14 residues long. DNA for the CDR3: TGTGCCAGCAGCACGGGACAGAATAATTCACCCCTCCACTTT. It codes for CASSTGQNNSPLHF.

This CDR3 reads CASSLLTGGYPYEQYF. The CDR3 DNA sequence: TGTGCCAGCAGTTTATTGACAGGGGGGTACCCCTACGAGCAGTACTTC. The chain has TRBV27 and TRBJ2-7, with TRBD1 matching 9 bases. The V segment lost 1 base and the J segment 2 bases; nucleotides outside the gene matches: 6. Germline CDR1 and CDR2: MNHEY and SMNVEV (reference sequence). This CDR3 has 16 residues.

J is TRBJ2-3 and V is TRBV9; 8 positions match TRBD1. Germline CDR1 SGDLS, CDR2 YYNGEE. V trimming: 4 bases; J trimming: 3 bases; junction bases outside the gene matches: 7. CDR3 length: 15 amino acids. CDR3 loop: CASSRRTGITDTQYF. The CDR3 DNA reads as TGTGCCAGCAGCAGACGGACAGGGATAACAGATACGCAGTATTTT.

The chain carries TRBV18 and TRBJ2-5; TRBD1 agrees at 9 bases. Germline lookup yields CDR1 KGHSH and CDR2 LQKENI. V lost 3 bases to trimming and J lost 5 bases; unmatched junction nucleotides: 4. The CDR3 is made up of 14 amino acids. The CDR3 protein is CASSPDRGAETQYF. DNA of the CDR3: TGTGCCAGCTCACCGGACAGGGGTGCGGAGACCCAGTACTTC.

V usage is TRBV19 and J usage is TRBJ2-6, with D possibly matching TRBD1 (6 bases). There are 15 residues in the CDR3. The germline V and J ends were trimmed by 6 bases and 1 base, with 10 bases remaining between them. Germline V lookup: CDR1 LNHDA, CDR2 SQIVND (reference sequence). The chain's CDR3 is CASSQGLSGANVLTF. The CDR3 nucleotides read TGTGCCAGTAGCCAGGGGCTGTCTGGGGCCAACGTCCTGACTTTC. Full variable domain (outside the CDR3, taken from reference TRBV19 and TRBJ2-6): DGGITQSPKYLFRKEGQNVTLSCEQNLNHDAMYWYRQDPGQGLRLIYYSQIVNDFQKGDIAEGYSVSREKKESFPLTVTSAQKNPTAFYLCASSQGLSGANVLTFGAGSRLTVL.

V and J are TRBV7-2 and TRBJ2-5; TRBD2 aligns across 10 bases. This CDR3 comprises 15 residues. J gave up 5 bases and V 1 base, and 4 bases lay outside the gene matches. Germline CDR1 is SGHTA and CDR2 is FQGNSA. Here the CDR3 reads CASSLELAGWETQYF. CDR3 DNA: TGTGCCAGCAGCTTAGAACTAGCGGGGTGGGAGACCCAGTACTTC.

This clone is a singleton in its sample. This chain connects TRBV9 to TRBJ1-3, with 10 bases that match TRBD1. J lost 2 bases, V lost 5 bases, and 16 bases had no gene match. Germline values: CDR1 SGDLS, CDR2 YYNGEE. The CDR3 loop spans 19 amino acids. The CDR3 nucleotides are TGTGCCAGCAGTGGTAACCGGGACAGGGGATTTTTTGCTGGAAACACCATATATTTT. Translation: CASSGNRDRGFFAGNTIYF.

The rearrangement uses TRBV5-6 and TRBJ1-5, with D possibly matching TRBD1 (5 bases). The germline gives CDR1 SGHDT, CDR2 YYEEEE. Trimming cost V 4 bases and J 0 bases, with 14 bases left between them. The CDR3 runs 16 residues. In nucleotides, the CDR3 is TGTGCCAGCAGCAATTCCGGGGGAAATAGCAATCAGCCCCAGCATTTT. The encoded protein is CASSNSGGNSNQPQHF.

V and J are TRBV9 and TRBJ1-2, with D unresolved. Germline CDR1 and CDR2: SGDLS and YYNGEE. The CDR3 runs to 13 residues. Trimming stripped 8 bases from V and 7 bases from J, with 18 bases between. CDR3 in amino acids: CASQGAGPGGYTF. CDR3 DNA: TGTGCCAGTCAAGGTGCGGGTCCTGGTGGCTACACCTTC.

The chain recombines TRBV6-5 with TRBJ2-3; D remains ambiguous. Germline V gives CDR1 MNHEY, CDR2 SVGAGI. Trimming left V 5 bases short and J 6 bases short, with 15 bases between. The CDR3 runs to 14 residues. The CDR3 region is CASSPSTEWDTQYF. The CDR3, as DNA: TGTGCCAGCAGTCCCTCGACGGAGTGGGATACGCAGTATTTT.

This clone was seen once. The chain links TRBV5-1 to TRBJ2-3, with 7 nucleotides matching TRBD1. After removal of 3 bases from V and 4 bases from J, the junction contained 8 bases not matched to a gene. Looked up from germline, CDR1 is SGHRS and CDR2 is YFSETQ. This CDR3 region has 15 residues. The CDR3 protein is CASSSEGGGPDTQYF. The DNA for the CDR3 is TGCGCCAGCAGCTCCGAAGGGGGCGGCCCAGATACGCAGTATTTT. The complete variable domain, with remaining parts taken from reference TRBV5-1 and TRBJ2-3, reads KAGVTQTPRYLIKTRGQQVTLSCSPISGHRSVSWYQQTPGQGLQFLFEYFSETQRNKGNFPGRFSGRQFSNSRSEMNVSTLELGDSALYLCASSSEGGGPDTQYFGPGTRLTVL.

This chain links TRBV19 with TRBJ2-1, with 12 nucleotides matching TRBD1. Germline CDR1 reads LNHDA; CDR2 reads SQIVND (reference sequence). The CDR3 has 15 residues. Trimming cost V 6 bases and J 7 bases; bases outside gene matches: 7. CDR3 region: CASRTGTGGLNEQFF. CDR3 DNA sequence: TGTGCCAGTAGGACCGGGACAGGGGGCTTGAATGAGCAGTTCTTC.

A few counts support this clone. The chain recombines TRBV6-1 with TRBJ2-1; D uncertain. The length of the CDR3 is 15 residues. Germline loops: CDR1 MNHNS, CDR2 SASEGT. Trimming cost V 5 bases and J 0 bases, with 11 bases left between them. CDR3 bases: TGTGCCAGCAGTATGGCTCTCAGCTCCTACAATGAGCAGTTCTTC. Residues: CASSMALSSYNEQFF.

This clone has a single count. This chain links TRBV5-8 with TRBJ2-7, with TRBD1 matching over 10 bases. This CDR3 contains 15 residues. Looked up from germline, CDR1 is SGHTS and CDR2 is YDEGEE. V shed 4 bases, J shed 3 bases, and the junction held 7 bases outside the gene matches. The CDR3 spells CASSIGTGVDYEQYF. The CDR3 coding sequence is TGTGCCAGCAGCATCGGGACAGGGGTGGACTACGAGCAGTACTTC. The complete variable domain, with remaining parts taken from reference TRBV5-8 and TRBJ2-7, reads EAGVTQSPTHLIKTRGQQATLRCSPISGHTSVYWYQQALGLGLQFLLWYDEGEERNRGNFPPRFSGRQFPNYSSELNVNALELEDSALYLCASSIGTGVDYEQYFGPGTRLTVT.

This clone was observed a single time. The rearrangement uses TRBV7-9 and TRBJ2-2; TRBD2 is a possible D gene (6 bases). The CDR3 has 15 residues. Trimming left V 6 bases short and J 0 bases short, with 11 bases between. Germline assignment: CDR1 SEHNR and CDR2 FQNEAQ (reference sequence). CDR3 sequence (DNA): TGTGCCAGCAGTTCCGGGGGAGCGAACACCGGGGAGCTGTTTTTT. Translating gives CASSSGGANTGELFF.

The rearrangement joins TRBV5-1 to TRBJ2-1; 8 positions agree with TRBD2. This CDR3 is built from 15 residues. V lost 0 bases to trimming and J lost 4 bases; unmatched junction nucleotides: 3. CDR1 and CDR2 (germline): SGHRS, YFSETQ. CDR3 DNA sequence: TGCGCCAGCAGCTTGGCGGGACTAGGATACAATGAGCAGTTCTTC. As protein: CASSLAGLGYNEQFF.

The J gene is TRBJ1-6, the V gene TRBV29-1; 8 nucleotides match TRBD1. The CDR3 totals 13 residues. V was clipped by 6 bases and J by 9 bases; unmatched bases: 7. Germline values: CDR1 SQVTM, CDR2 ANQGSEA. The CDR3 reads CSVRQGSGSPLHF. The CDR3 DNA reads TGCAGCGTAAGACAGGGGAGTGGTTCACCCCTCCACTTT.